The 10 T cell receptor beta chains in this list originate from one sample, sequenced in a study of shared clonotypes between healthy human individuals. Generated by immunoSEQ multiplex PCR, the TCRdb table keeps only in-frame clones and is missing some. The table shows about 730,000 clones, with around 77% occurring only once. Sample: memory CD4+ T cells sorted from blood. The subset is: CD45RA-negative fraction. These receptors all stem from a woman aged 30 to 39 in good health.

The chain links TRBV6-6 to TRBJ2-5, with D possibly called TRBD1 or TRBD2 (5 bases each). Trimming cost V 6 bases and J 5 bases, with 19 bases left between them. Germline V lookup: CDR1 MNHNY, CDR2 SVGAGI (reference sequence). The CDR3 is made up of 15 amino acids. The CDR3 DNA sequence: TGTGCCAGCAGCTCTGGGTTTGGGGGTCGGGAGACCCAGTACTTC. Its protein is CASSSGFGGRETQYF.

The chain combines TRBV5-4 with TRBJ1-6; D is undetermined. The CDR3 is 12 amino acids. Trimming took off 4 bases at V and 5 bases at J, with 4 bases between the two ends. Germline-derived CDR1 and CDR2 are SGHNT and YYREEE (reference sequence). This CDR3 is CASSVDNSPLHF. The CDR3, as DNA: TGTGCCAGCAGCGTAGATAATTCACCCCTCCACTTT.

CDR3 amino acids: CASSPGLAGGPREQYF. The CDR3 region has the DNA TGTGCCAGCAGTCCCGGACTAGCGGGAGGGCCAAGAGAGCAGTACTTC. This chain links TRBV28 with TRBJ2-7; 15 nucleotides line up with TRBD2. Unmatched junction bases numbered 9, after V lost 5 bases and J lost 7 bases. Germline CDR1 reads MDHEN; CDR2 reads SYDVKM. The CDR3 totals 16 residues.

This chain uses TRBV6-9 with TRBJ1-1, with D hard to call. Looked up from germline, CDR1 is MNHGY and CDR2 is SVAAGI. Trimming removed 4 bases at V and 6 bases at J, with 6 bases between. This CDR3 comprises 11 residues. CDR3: CASSSGAEAFF. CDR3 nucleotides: TGTGCCAGCAGTTCCGGGGCTGAAGCTTTCTTT.

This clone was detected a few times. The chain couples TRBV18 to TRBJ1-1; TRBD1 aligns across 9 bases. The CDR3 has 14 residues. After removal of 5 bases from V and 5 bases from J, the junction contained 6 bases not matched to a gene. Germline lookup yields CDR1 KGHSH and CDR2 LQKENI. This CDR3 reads CASSETGGSTEAFF. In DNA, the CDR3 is TGTGCCAGCTCAGAAACAGGGGGCTCAACTGAAGCTTTCTTT. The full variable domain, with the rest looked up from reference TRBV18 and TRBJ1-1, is NAGVMQNPRHLVRRRGQEARLRCSPMKGHSHVYWYRQLPEEGLKFMVYLQKENIIDESGMPKERFSAEFPKEGPSILRIQQVVRGDSAAYFCASSETGGSTEAFFGQGTRLTVV.

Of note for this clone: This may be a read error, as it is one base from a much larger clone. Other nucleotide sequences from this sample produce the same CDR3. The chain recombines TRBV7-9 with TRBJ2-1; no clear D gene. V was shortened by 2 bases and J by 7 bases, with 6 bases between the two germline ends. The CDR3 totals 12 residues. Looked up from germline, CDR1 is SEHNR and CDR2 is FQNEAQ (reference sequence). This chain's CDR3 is CASSLISNEQFF. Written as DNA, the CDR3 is TGTGCCAGCAGCTTAATTTCGAATGAGCAGTTCTTC.

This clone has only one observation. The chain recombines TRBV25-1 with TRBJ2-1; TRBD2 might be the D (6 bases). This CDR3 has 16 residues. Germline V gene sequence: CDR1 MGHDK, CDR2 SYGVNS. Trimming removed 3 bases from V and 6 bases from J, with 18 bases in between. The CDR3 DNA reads TGTGCCAGCAGTGAGGGTACTAGCAGCGTTGGCAATGAGCAGTTCTTC. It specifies CASSEGTSSVGNEQFF.

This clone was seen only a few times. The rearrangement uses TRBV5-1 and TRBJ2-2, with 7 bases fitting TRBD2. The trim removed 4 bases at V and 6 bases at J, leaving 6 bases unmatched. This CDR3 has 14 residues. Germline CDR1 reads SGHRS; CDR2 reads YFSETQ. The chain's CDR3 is CASSNPRGAGELFF. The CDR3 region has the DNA TGCGCCAGCAGCAACCCCCGGGGGGCCGGGGAGCTGTTTTTT. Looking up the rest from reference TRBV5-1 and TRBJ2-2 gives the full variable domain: KAGVTQTPRYLIKTRGQQVTLSCSPISGHRSVSWYQQTPGQGLQFLFEYFSETQRNKGNFPGRFSGRQFSNSRSEMNVSTLELGDSALYLCASSNPRGAGELFFGEGSRLTVL.

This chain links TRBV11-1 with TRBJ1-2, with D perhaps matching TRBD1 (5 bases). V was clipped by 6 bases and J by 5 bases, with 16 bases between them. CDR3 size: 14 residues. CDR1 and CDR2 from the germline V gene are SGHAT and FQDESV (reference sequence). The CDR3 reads CASSPGQTPYGYTF. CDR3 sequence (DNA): TGTGCCAGCAGTCCGGGGCAGACGCCGTATGGCTACACCTTC.

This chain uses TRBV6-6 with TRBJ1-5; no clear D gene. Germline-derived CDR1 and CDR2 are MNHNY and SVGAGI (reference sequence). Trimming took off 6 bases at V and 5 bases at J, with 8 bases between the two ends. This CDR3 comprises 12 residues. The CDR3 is CASSLRDQPQHF. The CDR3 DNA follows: TGTGCCAGCAGCCTCCGGGATCAGCCCCAGCATTTT.